The source of this T cell receptor beta chain is a study of T cell responses to AZD1222 COVID-19 vaccine. Study context: It was second doses at about 4 or about 12 weeks that were pooled. General study findings and limits: Repertoires were obtained only post-peak T cell response.

A remark on this clone: The antigen remains undetermined.

Per germline, CDR1 MNHEY and CDR2 SMNVEV (reference sequence). Between the trimmed V and J ends, which lost 5 bases and 8 bases, there was a span of 15 bases. The CDR3 totals 13 residues. TCRdb keeps only in-frame clones here, not all; method: immunoSEQ multiplex PCR. The sample lists approximately 100,000 clones, 75% to 90% occurring once. Sequencing used peripheral blood, obtained on day 0 of AZD1222 vaccination. The J gene is TRBJ1-2, the V gene TRBV27; D is undetermined. The receptor was derived from an adult in good health. In nucleotides, the CDR3 is TGTGCCAGCAGTCCGCGGACCGCTCTCGGCTACACCTTC. It specifies CASSPRTALGYTF.